The 23 T cell receptor beta chains listed next were all sequenced from one sample in a study of a mutant IDH1 vaccine in newly diagnosed glioma. The time point here: baseline, week 1 (first vaccination visit). Treatment in this sample: pre-vaccination baseline after standard-of-care therapy. Assay: immunoSEQ multiplex PCR; the TCRdb copy retains only in-frame clones and omits some. The sample has about 92,000 clones, roughly 80% seen once; the top ten hold 7% to 8%. The material sequenced was PBMCs, taken from a glioma patient treated with radiotherapy, temozolomide or both. These receptors all come from a woman aged 45 to 65 with glioma.

The chain has TRBV6-1 and TRBJ2-7, with D perhaps TRBD1 (6 bases). This CDR3 has 13 residues. Germline CDR1 MNHNS, CDR2 SASEGT. V dropped 2 bases and J dropped 6 bases, with 11 bases sitting between them. CDR3 region: CASSERHRAEQYF. Here the CDR3 DNA reads TGTGCCAGCAGTGAAAGGCACAGGGCCGAGCAGTACTTC.

This chain links TRBV15 with TRBJ1-2; TRBD1 is a possible D gene (6 bases). CDR3 length: 17 amino acids. Trimming cost V 2 bases and J 0 bases, with 16 bases left between them. CDR1 and CDR2 (germline): LNHNV, YYDKDF (reference sequence). The CDR3 sequence is CATSRSIKGGTNYGYTF. The CDR3 DNA reads TGTGCCACCAGCAGATCGATTAAGGGGGGAACTAACTATGGCTACACCTTC.

The chain carries TRBV7-9 and TRBJ1-5, with D possibly being TRBD1 (5 bases). Germline-derived CDR1 and CDR2 are SEHNR and FQNEAQ (reference sequence). Trimming pared 8 bases from V and 6 bases from J, leaving 14 bases between. CDR3 length equals 13 residues. The CDR3 region is CASSSGDPQPQHF. In DNA, the CDR3 is TGTGCCAGCTCGTCGGGGGACCCTCAGCCCCAGCATTTT.

V and J are TRBV5-4 and TRBJ2-7; D possibly uses TRBD1 or TRBD2 (5 bases each). Trimming shortened V by 2 bases and J by 1 base, and 13 bases separated the two germline ends. CDR3 length: 15 amino acids. The germline V gene encodes CDR1 SGHNT and CDR2 YYREEE (reference sequence). The CDR3 DNA follows: TGTGCCAGCAGCTTTCCAGGGACCAAGTCCTACGAGCAGTACTTC. This translates into CASSFPGTKSYEQYF.

The chain recombines TRBV2 with TRBJ1-3, with D unresolved. CDR3 length: 13 residues. CDR1 is SNHLY and CDR2 is FYNNEI in the germline V gene. CDR3: CAEGRASGNTIYF. DNA of the CDR3: TGTGCAGAAGGACGGGCATCTGGAAACACCATATATTTT.

The rearrangement uses TRBV6-1 and TRBJ1-5, with D possibly being TRBD1 (6 bases). CDR1 and CDR2 (germline): MNHNS, SASEGT. The CDR3 runs 14 residues. Trimming pared 6 bases from V and 6 bases from J, leaving 15 bases between. CDR3 amino acids: CASSSTGNSQPQHF. The CDR3 DNA reads TGTGCCAGCAGCTCAACAGGGAATTCTCAGCCCCAGCATTTT.

V usage is TRBV6-7 and J usage is TRBJ1-5, with 8 bases matching TRBD1. TRBV6-7 is an ORF, and what it does is uncertain. The CDR3 contains 14 residues. J lost 6 bases, V lost 5 bases, and 6 bases had no gene match. The DNA of the CDR3 is TGTGCCAGCAGTCCTGGACAGGGCGCTCAGCCCCAGCATTTT. Translating it yields CASSPGQGAQPQHF.

This clone was counted only a few times. CDR3 sequence (DNA): TGTGCCAGCAGTTTTATCCAGGATAATTCACCCCTCCACTTT. It is translated as CASSFIQDNSPLHF. The genes are TRBV27 and TRBJ1-6; D ambiguous. Trimming shortened V by 3 bases and J by 5 bases, and 8 bases separated the two germline ends. The CDR3 extends over 14 amino acids. Germline CDR1 reads MNHEY; CDR2 reads SMNVEV (reference sequence).

V gene TRBV4-1 combines with J gene TRBJ1-5; 7 bases align to TRBD1. This CDR3 comprises 17 residues. The V gene end was trimmed by 3 bases and the J gene end by 0 bases; junction bases not matched to a gene: 8. The germline V gene has CDR1 MGHRA and CDR2 YSYEKL. The CDR3 coding sequence is TGCGCCAGCAGCCAGTTCCGAGGGGACAGTAGCAATCAGCCCCAGCATTTT. As protein: CASSQFRGDSSNQPQHF.

The chain has TRBV6-5 and TRBJ1-2; D is undetermined. The germline V and J ends were trimmed by 0 bases and 4 bases, with 6 bases remaining between them. CDR1 is MNHEY and CDR2 is SVGAGI in the germline V gene. This CDR3 comprises 13 residues. The CDR3 bases are TGTGCCAGCAGTTACTCGTACAGCTATGGCTACACCTTC. This sequence encodes CASSYSYSYGYTF.

V and J are TRBV19 and TRBJ1-5; D gene unclear. CDR3 length: 14 residues. Germline CDR1 LNHDA, CDR2 SQIVND (reference sequence). V shed 3 bases and J shed 3 bases, with 9 bases lying between them. The CDR3 here is CASSIGQINQPQHF. The CDR3 region has the DNA TGTGCCAGTAGTATCGGGCAGATCAATCAGCCCCAGCATTTT. The entire variable domain, with the rest obtained from reference TRBV19 and TRBJ1-5, is as follows: DGGITQSPKYLFRKEGQNVTLSCEQNLNHDAMYWYRQDPGQGLRLIYYSQIVNDFQKGDIAEGYSVSREKKESFPLTVTSAQKNPTAFYLCASSIGQINQPQHFGDGTRLSIL.

The CDR3 reads CASSPDRVHHGYTF. CDR3 nucleotide sequence: TGTGCCAGCAGCCCCGACAGGGTTCACCATGGCTACACCTTC. The chain links TRBV7-8 to TRBJ1-2, with TRBD1 matching 7 bases. Germline V gene lookup returns CDR1 SGHVS and CDR2 FQNEAQ. The junction had 9 bases not matched to a gene; V was cut back by 5 bases and J by 6 bases. The CDR3 consists of 14 residues.

The rearrangement uses TRBV6-6 and TRBJ1-5; no reliable D call. The length of the CDR3 is 13 residues. V was pared by 6 bases and J by 3 bases, with 9 bases between. The germline gives CDR1 MNHNY, CDR2 SVGAGI (reference sequence). Here the CDR3 DNA reads TGTGCCAGCAGCCGGGCCCACAATCAGCCCCAGCATTTT. Amino acids: CASSRAHNQPQHF.

V and J are TRBV30 and TRBJ2-2; no clear D gene. The germline V and J ends were trimmed by 0 bases and 4 bases, with 12 bases remaining between them. The CDR3 has 15 residues. Germline V gene data show CDR1 as GTSNPN and CDR2 as SVGIG (reference sequence). The CDR3 DNA reads TGTGCCTGGAGTGTACCTTCGGCTACCACCGGGGAGCTGTTTTTT. Protein product: CAWSVPSATTGELFF.

V gene TRBV5-1 combines with J gene TRBJ2-1; D is unresolved. Germline CDR1 SGHRS, CDR2 YFSETQ. The CDR3 runs to 16 residues. V was clipped by 2 bases and J by 3 bases, with 15 bases between them. The CDR3 coding sequence is TGCGCCAGCAGCTTAGTACCGGACGGAGACTACAATGAGCAGTTCTTC. The encoded protein is CASSLVPDGDYNEQFF.

The chain carries TRBV5-1 and TRBJ1-6; TRBD1 agrees at 7 bases. The V gene end was trimmed by 4 bases and the J gene end by 6 bases; junction bases not matched to a gene: 10. This CDR3 contains 16 residues. Germline-derived CDR1 and CDR2 are SGHRS and YFSETQ. CDR3 sequence: CASSARSGQTNSPLHF. CDR3 nucleotides: TGCGCCAGCAGCGCTCGCTCGGGACAGACTAATTCACCCCTCCACTTT.

The V gene is TRBV11-3, the J gene TRBJ1-1; D is perhaps TRBD1 (6 bases). The CDR3 has 13 amino acids. Germline values: CDR1 SGHNT, CDR2 YENEEA. V lost 7 bases and J 0 bases, leaving 9 bases between the germline ends. CDR3 DNA sequence: TGTGCCAGCAAAGGGGACATGAACACTGAAGCTTTCTTT. It codes for CASKGDMNTEAFF.

This sequence joins TRBV19 and TRBJ2-7, with D perhaps matching TRBD2 (5 bases). V was shortened by 7 bases and J by 0 bases, with 13 bases between the two germline ends. Per the germline V gene, CDR1 is LNHDA and CDR2 is SQIVND (reference sequence). CDR3 length equals 14 residues. The CDR3 region has the DNA TGTGCCAGTAAGGCCCCGGGGAGCTCCTACGAGCAGTACTTC. Encoded protein: CASKAPGSSYEQYF.

This clone was observed a few times. The gene calls are TRBV7-2 and TRBJ2-7; 7 bases fit TRBD1. Germline assignment: CDR1 SGHTA and CDR2 FQGNSA. The ends lost 5 bases at V and 7 bases at J; junction bases unmatched: 8. The CDR3 spans 13 residues. The CDR3 region is CASSLVGTDEQYF. The DNA of the CDR3 is TGTGCCAGCAGCCTCGTTGGGACAGATGAGCAGTACTTC.

V usage is TRBV7-3 and J usage is TRBJ1-2; possible D gene TRBD1, 5 bases. The CDR3 is made up of 15 amino acids. V shed 5 bases and J shed 5 bases, with 18 bases lying between them. CDR1 is SGHTA and CDR2 is FQGTGA in the germline V gene. The CDR3 nucleotides are TGTGCCAGCAGCCCCTCGCCGGGACCAGTTTATGGCTACACCTTC. Protein product: CASSPSPGPVYGYTF.

The V gene is TRBV5-6, the J gene TRBJ1-5, with TRBD1 matching over 8 bases. Germline lookup yields CDR1 SGHDT and CDR2 YYEEEE. The CDR3 runs 17 residues. J gave up 2 bases and V 5 bases, and 12 bases lay outside the gene matches. The CDR3 reads CASRANVTGEGNQPQHF. CDR3 coding DNA: TGTGCCAGCAGGGCGAATGTGACAGGGGAGGGCAATCAGCCCCAGCATTTT.

DNA for the CDR3: TGTGCCAGCAGTCCTCTTGACGAGCAGTACTTC. It codes for CASSPLDEQYF. The J gene is TRBJ2-7, the V gene TRBV2; D not resolved. The ends were cut back, 5 bases at V and 5 bases at J, with 7 bases in the middle. Germline V gives CDR1 SNHLY, CDR2 FYNNEI. This CDR3 has 11 residues.

J is TRBJ1-3 and V is TRBV5-1; possible D gene TRBD1, 6 bases. The germline V gene has CDR1 SGHRS and CDR2 YFSETQ. Deletions cut 0 bases from V and 4 bases from J, with 11 bases between. The CDR3 spans 15 residues. The CDR3 reads CASSLDRVSGNTIYF. In DNA form, the CDR3 reads TGCGCCAGCAGCTTGGACAGGGTGTCCGGAAACACCATATATTTT.